These T cell receptor beta chains were read from a single sample in a study of blood T cell repertoires in COVID-19. Some clones are missing from TCRdb's copy, which holds only in-frame ones; the method was immunoSEQ multiplex PCR. The profile shows about 130,000 clones, 85% to 90% of them singletons. Sequencing used peripheral blood. These receptors came from a man aged 50-59 years with active or convalescent COVID-19. The CDR3 runs from the conserved cysteine through the conserved F or W.

V	CDR3
TRBV6-5	CASSYMRGSSYNEQFF
TRBV29-1	CSVEVGGAGRYTF
TRBV5-1	CASSLAGADTQYF
TRBV9	CASSPRVDRDNTEAFF
TRBV30	CAWSVPRGLSNEKLFF
TRBV27	CASSFRRGSNEQFF
TRBV9	CASSPRVSPHYEQYF
TRBV10-3	CAISQMQGLGTEAFF
TRBV2	CASSEGISGGPQETQYF
TRBV25-1	CASSEATGGAPDTQYF
TRBV5-1	CARSLGAGGATDTQYF
TRBV19	CASSIRGSGNTIYF
TRBV6-1	CASSWGQAVNEKLFF
TRBV28	CASRGQGATNEKLFF
TRBV5-4	CASSSQGRYSTDTQYF
TRBV2	CASSEALQGETQYF
TRBV5-6	CASSLVASGSDTQYF
TRBV5-1	CASSLDGGENREAFF
TRBV7-9	CASSLAIGPDRGSEAQYF
TRBV12-5	CASGFPRRDRQGLAGANVLTF
TRBV6-2/TRBV6-3	CASSYEGVGTDTQYF
TRBV5-6	CASSLADRANQPQHF
TRBV28	CASKGQGRLGETQYF
TRBV27	CASGRDSYEQYF
TRBV15	CATSRDRDNEQYF
TRBV19	CASSAQTGGSGYGYTF
TRBV5-1	CASSLATSGNADTQYF
TRBV2	CASSDPLVKETQYF